The clone carrying this TCR beta chain was seen many times. No antigen is known for it. The TCRbeta library was prepared with unique molecular identifiers. One entry per CDR3 protein, called by TCRdb with MiXCR from the PCR reads. The sample has about 200,000 distinct CDR3 sequences, 6.6% seen once. This entry is derived from a study of T-cell reconstitution after alpha-beta-depleted transplantation in children. Overall study results and limits: At one year after transplant, newly produced T cells mostly accounted for T-cell counts and diversity.

This CDR3 is built from 18 residues. From germline, CDR1 is SEHNR and CDR2 FQNEAQ (reference sequence). The V and J ends lost 5 bases and 9 bases respectively, with 29 bases between them. The gene calls are TRBV7-9 and TRBJ2-1; the D gene is possibly TRBD2 (6 bases). The source is a boy aged 2 to 9 with acute lymphoblastic leukemia, due to receive a stem cell transplant. Sequenced material: PBMCs, taken before TCRalphabeta/CD19-depleted stem cell transplant. CDR3 DNA: TGTGCCAGCAGCCCAAGCCCTCCGGGGGTGACGTTCTTTGTTGAGCAGTTCTTC. Amino acids: CASSPSPPGVTFFVEQFF.